This T cell receptor beta chain was obtained from a study of OX40 agonist ivuxolimab in advanced cancers. Study background: Every 2 weeks, ivuxolimab was infused into the patients intravenously at between 0.01 and 10 mg/kg. A diagnosis of hepatocellular carcinoma, melanoma, renal cell or head and neck cancer was present in dose-escalation patients.

This clone showed up just once. Antigen unknown. Study-wide findings and caveats: Individuals who were partial responders at 0.1-3.0 mg/kg had clonal expansion that ranked among the lowest. Some patients who did not respond also had low normalized T-cell clonal expansion.

Looked up from germline, CDR1 is SGHTA and CDR2 is FQGTGA. The CDR3 length is 16 residues. The V gene lost 2 bases and the J gene lost 2 bases, with 16 bases spanning the gap. TCRdb's copy holds only in-frame clones and misses some; the assay was immunoSEQ multiplex PCR. The sample includes more than 45,000 clones, 70% to 85% of them seen just once. The sample here was CD4+ or CD8+ T cells sorted from blood, taken in a trial of the OX40 agonist ivuxolimab. This clonotype originated in an adult with an advanced solid tumor such as melanoma, head and neck, liver or kidney cancer. The chain is built from TRBV7-3 and TRBJ2-7, with unresolved D. CDR3 protein: CASSLGAAGRPYEQYF. The DNA of the CDR3 is TGTGCCAGCAGCTTAGGTGCGGCAGGTCGCCCCTACGAGCAGTACTTC.